The rows below give T cell receptor beta chains drawn from one sample of a study of T cell repertoires in aging, cancer and after chemotherapy. MiXCR, applied by TCRdb to the multiplex PCR reads, yields one record per CDR3 protein. The table has 4,500 to 5,500 distinct CDR3 sequences, around 33% seen once. The sequenced sample was blood. The receptors derive from a human donor with a blood cancer. The donor label of this sample is uncertain. CDR3s include the opening cysteine and the closing phenylalanine or tryptophan. D genes are given only for firm matches. A clone size is listed for some rows: how often the clone was seen (once, few, many), or a class if it is expanded.

clone_size j_call v_call cdr3_length d_call cdr3_aa cdr3_nt
few TRBJ2-1 TRBV6-1 14 NA CASSESSGTVEQFF TGTGCCAGCAGTGAATCCTCGGGGACGGTTGAGCAGTTCTTC
NA TRBJ1-1 TRBV19 15 TRBD1 CASSLRQGKNTEAFF TGTGCCAGTAGTTTAAGACAGGGAAAGAACACTGAAGCTTTCTTT
NA TRBJ2-2 TRBV6-5 16 TRBD2 CASRPLAGADTGELFF TGTGCCAGCAGACCACTAGCGGGGGCGGACACCGGGGAGCTGTTTTTT
NA TRBJ2-7 TRBV15 14 TRBD2 CATSTGTTPHEQYF TGTGCCACCAGCACCGGGACTACCCCTCACGAGCAGTACTTC
NA TRBJ2-1 TRBV20-1 12 NA CSPLDANNEQFF TGCAGTCCTCTGGACGCTAACAATGAGCAGTTCTTC
few TRBJ2-1 TRBV10-2 15 TRBD2 CASRTTSPPYNEQFF TGCGCCAGCAGAACGACTAGCCCCCCCTACAATGAGCAGTTCTTC
NA TRBJ1-4 TRBV7-9 16 TRBD1 CASSFFLRQGNEKLFF TGTGCCAGCAGCTTCTTTTTAAGACAGGGGAATGAAAAACTGTTTTTT
NA TRBJ2-5 TRBV7-9 14 TRBD2 CASSLAGDPETQYF TGTGCCAGCAGCTTGGCGGGAGATCCAGAGACCCAGTACTTC
few TRBJ1-4 TRBV18 14 NA CASSRASGNEKLFF TGTGCCAGCTCACGGGCATCGGGTAATGAAAAACTGTTTTTT
NA TRBJ1-1 TRBV14 13 NA CASYSQGCTEAFF TGTGCCAGCTATTCCCAGGGGTGCACTGAAGCTTTCTTT
few TRBJ2-1 TRBV19 15 TRBD2 CASSIYTASGDEQFF TGTGCCAGTAGTATATACACCGCTAGCGGGGATGAGCAGTTCTTC
few TRBJ2-6 TRBV5-1 17 NA CASSLRFGPGGANVLTF TGCGCCAGCAGCTTACGATTTGGGCCTGGTGGGGCCAACGTCCTGACTTTC
NA TRBJ2-1 TRBV10-3 17 TRBD2 CAISEPKLAGAHNEQFF TGTGCCATCAGTGAACCCAAACTAGCGGGAGCCCACAATGAGCAGTTCTTC
NA TRBJ1-1 TRBV27 14 TRBD1 CASSFRDSHTEAFF TGTGCCAGCAGTTTCCGGGACAGCCACACTGAAGCTTTCTTT
NA TRBJ2-3 TRBV5-6 12 NA CASSGVAGTQYF TGCGCCAGCAGTGGTGTTGCCGGTACGCAGTATTTT
NA TRBJ2-3 TRBV7-6 17 TRBD2 CASSSSPSGSFSDTQYF TGTGCCAGCAGCTCGTCCCCTAGCGGGAGTTTCTCAGATACGCAGTATTTT
medium-sized TRBJ1-2 TRBV29-1 13 NA CSGRTDANYGYTF TGCAGCGGCCGGACAGATGCTAACTATGGCTACACCTTC
NA TRBJ1-1 TRBV12-3/TRBV12-4 14 NA CASSFHRVNTEAFF TGTGCCAGCAGTTTCCACAGGGTGAACACTGAAGCTTTCTTT
few TRBJ2-2 TRBV18 14 NA CASSPMAGTGELFF TGTGCCAGCTCACCAATGGCAGGGACCGGGGAGCTGTTTTTT
few TRBJ1-2 TRBV20-1 12 NA CSAIGQHYGYTF TGCAGTGCTATTGGACAGCACTATGGCTACACCTTC
NA TRBJ2-7 TRBV4-3 12 TRBD1 CASGQGTNEQYF TGCGCCAGCGGACAGGGGACCAACGAGCAGTACTTC
few TRBJ1-5 TRBV12-3/TRBV12-4 14 TRBD1 CASSLGQWEQPQHF TGTGCCAGCAGCTTGGGACAGTGGGAGCAGCCCCAGCATTTT
large TRBJ1-3 TRBV11-3 13 NA CASSFTGGNTIYF TGTGCCAGCAGCTTTACGGGGGGAAACACCATATATTTT
NA TRBJ2-5 TRBV30 14 NA CAWRRGGSVETQYF TGTGCCTGGAGGAGAGGGGGGAGTGTTGAGACCCAGTACTTC
NA TRBJ2-7 TRBV7-2 15 TRBD1 CASSLGPGTVREQYF TGTGCCAGCAGCTTGGGCCCCGGGACAGTCCGCGAGCAGTACTTC
few TRBJ2-1 TRBV5-4 16 NA CASSLVGTSVFNEQFF TGTGCCAGCAGCTTGGTGGGGACTTCGGTCTTCAATGAGCAGTTCTTC
medium-sized TRBJ2-2 TRBV6-2/TRBV6-3 14 NA CASSYQPHTGELFF TGTGCCAGCAGTTACCAACCTCACACCGGGGAGCTGTTTTTT
medium-sized TRBJ2-2 TRBV15 15 NA CATSRVRSDTGELFF TGTGCCACCAGCAGAGTTAGGAGTGACACCGGGGAGCTGTTTTTT
medium-sized TRBJ2-3 TRBV7-6 13 NA CASSEGSTDTQYF TGTGCCAGCAGCGAAGGTAGCACAGATACGCAGTATTTT
NA TRBJ2-7 TRBV7-2 15 TRBD2 CASSSNSGPSYEQYF TGTGCCAGCAGCTCGAATAGCGGGCCCTCCTACGAGCAGTACTTC
NA TRBJ2-7 TRBV10-3 15 NA CAISEGTAIIYEQYF TGTGCCATCAGTGAGGGGACCGCGATAATCTACGAGCAGTACTTC
NA TRBJ1-6 TRBV10-1 14 NA CACRACSYNSPLHF TGCGCCTGCCGCGCCTGCTCCTATAATTCACCCCTCCACTTT
medium-sized TRBJ2-5 TRBV15 16 NA CATSRGAGVSQETQYF TGTGCCACCAGCAGAGGGGCAGGGGTGTCACAAGAGACCCAGTACTTC